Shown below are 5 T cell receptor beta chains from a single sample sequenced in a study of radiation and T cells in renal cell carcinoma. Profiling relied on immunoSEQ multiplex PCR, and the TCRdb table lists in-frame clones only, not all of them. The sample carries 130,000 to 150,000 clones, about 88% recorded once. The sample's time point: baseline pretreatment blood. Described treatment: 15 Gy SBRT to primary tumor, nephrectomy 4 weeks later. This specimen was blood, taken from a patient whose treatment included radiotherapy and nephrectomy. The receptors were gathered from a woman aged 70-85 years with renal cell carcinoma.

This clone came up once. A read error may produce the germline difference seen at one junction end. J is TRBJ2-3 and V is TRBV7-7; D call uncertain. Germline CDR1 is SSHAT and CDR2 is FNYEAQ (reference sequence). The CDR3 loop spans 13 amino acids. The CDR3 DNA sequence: TGTGCTAGCAGCCCCAGCGAAGCAGATACGCAGTATTTT. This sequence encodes CASSPSEADTQYF.

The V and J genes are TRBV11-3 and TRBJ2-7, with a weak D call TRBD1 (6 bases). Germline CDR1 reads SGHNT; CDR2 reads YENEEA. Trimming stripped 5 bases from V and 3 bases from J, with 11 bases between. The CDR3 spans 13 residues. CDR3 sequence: CASSPGTIYEQYF. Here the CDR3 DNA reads TGTGCCAGCAGCCCAGGGACAATCTACGAGCAGTACTTC.

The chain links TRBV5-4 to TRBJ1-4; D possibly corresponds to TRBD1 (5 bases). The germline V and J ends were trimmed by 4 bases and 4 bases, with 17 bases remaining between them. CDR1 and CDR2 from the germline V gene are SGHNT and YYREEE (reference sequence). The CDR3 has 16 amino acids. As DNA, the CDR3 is TGTGCCAGCAGCCCGGGCGTCCGGGGGTTTAATGAAAAACTGTTTTTT. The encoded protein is CASSPGVRGFNEKLFF.

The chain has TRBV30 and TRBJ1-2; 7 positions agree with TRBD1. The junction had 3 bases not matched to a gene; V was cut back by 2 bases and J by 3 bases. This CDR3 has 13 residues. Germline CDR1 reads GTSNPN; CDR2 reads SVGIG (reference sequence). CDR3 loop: CAWSNRGDYGYTF. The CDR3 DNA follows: TGTGCCTGGAGTAACAGGGGCGACTATGGCTACACCTTC. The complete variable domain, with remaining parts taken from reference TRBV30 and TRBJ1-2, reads SQTIHQWPATLVQPVGSPLSLECTVEGTSNPNLYWYRQAAGRGLQLLFYSVGIGQISSEVPQNLSASRPQDRQFILSSKKLLLSDSGFYLCAWSNRGDYGYTFGSGTRLTVV.

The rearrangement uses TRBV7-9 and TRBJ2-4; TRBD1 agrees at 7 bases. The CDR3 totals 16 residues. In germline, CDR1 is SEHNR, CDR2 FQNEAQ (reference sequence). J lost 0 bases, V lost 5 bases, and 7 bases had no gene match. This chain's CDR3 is CASSQDRALAKNIQYF. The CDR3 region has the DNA TGTGCCAGCAGCCAAGACAGGGCCCTAGCCAAAAACATTCAGTACTTC.